What follows are 3 T cell receptor beta chains derived from one specimen sequenced in a study of shared clonotypes between healthy human individuals (dated by TCRdb to the early 2020s). The protocol used for the library was the immunoSEQ multiplex PCR assay. As stored in TCRdb, this immuneACCESS dataset retains in-frame rearrangements with V and J assigned. A fraction of the clones does not appear; measured against another copy, unresolved V genes explain less than half of the discrepancy, and the remainder lacks a known reason. This sample lists around 510,000 clones; 90% to 96% were detected once. The top ten hold around 0.066% of the sample. The sequenced material came from naive CD4+ T cells sorted from blood. What the cell subset or site label conveys for this sample: CD45RA+ positively selected. The receptors were gathered from a woman in her twenties or thirties in good health.

This clone was detected once. This chain joins TRBV5-1 and TRBJ2-7, with D maybe TRBD1 (6 bases). V was trimmed by 2 bases and J by 6 bases, leaving 9 bases between them. CDR1 and CDR2 (germline): SGHRS, YFSETQ. CDR3 length: 12 residues. CDR3 in DNA: TGCGCCAGCAGCTTCGGGACAACCGAGCAGTACTTC. This sequence encodes CASSFGTTEQYF.

V usage is TRBV19 and J usage is TRBJ2-1, with 9 bases matching TRBD2. The germline V gene has CDR1 LNHDA and CDR2 SQIVND (reference sequence). CDR3 size: 15 residues. V was pared by 3 bases and J by 6 bases, with 6 bases of the junction left unmatched. The CDR3 loop is CASSIWLAGSNEQFF. CDR3 sequence (DNA): TGTGCCAGTAGTATCTGGCTAGCGGGAAGCAATGAGCAGTTCTTC.

This clone came up once. The genes are TRBV2 and TRBJ2-7, with D tentatively TRBD1 (5 bases). This CDR3 is 14 amino acids long. V lost 1 base and J lost 5, with 12 bases in between. CDR1 and CDR2 from the germline V gene are SNHLY and FYNNEI. Here the CDR3 reads CASSEGREGHEQYF. The DNA for the CDR3 is TGTGCCAGCAGTGAAGGCAGGGAAGGCCACGAGCAGTACTTC.